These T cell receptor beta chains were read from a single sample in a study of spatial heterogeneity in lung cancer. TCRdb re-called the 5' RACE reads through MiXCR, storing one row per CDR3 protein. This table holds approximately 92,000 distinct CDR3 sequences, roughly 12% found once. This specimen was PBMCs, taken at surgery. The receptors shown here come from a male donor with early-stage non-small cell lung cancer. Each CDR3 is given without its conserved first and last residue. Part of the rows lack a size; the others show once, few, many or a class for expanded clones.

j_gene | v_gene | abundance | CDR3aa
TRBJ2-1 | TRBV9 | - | ASSVVPGQGENEQF
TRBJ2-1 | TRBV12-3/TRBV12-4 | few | ASSPWTGGLF
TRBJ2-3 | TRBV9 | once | ASSVGTGGTDTQY
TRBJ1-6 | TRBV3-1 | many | ASSQGQGTRSYNSPLH
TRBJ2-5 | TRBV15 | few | ATSRDLGTSGSGETQY
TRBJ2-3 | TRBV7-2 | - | ASSRRDAQY
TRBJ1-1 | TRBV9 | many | ASSDNRDRAYTEAF
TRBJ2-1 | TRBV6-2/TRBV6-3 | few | ASTTVLSGRSYNEQF
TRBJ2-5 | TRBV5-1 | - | ASSLAGASQETQY
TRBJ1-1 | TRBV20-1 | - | SARPNSAAF
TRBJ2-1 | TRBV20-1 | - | SARLAAEQF
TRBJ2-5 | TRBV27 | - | ASSPGQFQETQY
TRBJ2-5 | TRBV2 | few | ASSEGLTQEETQY
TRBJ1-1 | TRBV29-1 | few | SGGNTEAF
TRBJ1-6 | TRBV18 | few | ASSPSGTGHNSPLH
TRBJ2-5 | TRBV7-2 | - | ASSLGVGLKQETQY
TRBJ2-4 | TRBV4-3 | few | ASSQELAEAKNIQY
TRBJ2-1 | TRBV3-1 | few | ASSHGTANNEQF
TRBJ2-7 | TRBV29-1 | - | SVEGLVPSPYEQY
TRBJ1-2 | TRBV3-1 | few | ASSFGQGDYGYT
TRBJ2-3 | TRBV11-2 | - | ASSLERAGSTQY
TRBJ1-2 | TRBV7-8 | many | ASSLAMDGVYGYT
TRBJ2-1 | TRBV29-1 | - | SVEALGPYNEQF
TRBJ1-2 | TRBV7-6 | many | ASSFNYGYT
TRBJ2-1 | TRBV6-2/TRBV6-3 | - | ASSDGTGYYNEQF
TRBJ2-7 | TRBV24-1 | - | ATSEASVHPWEQY
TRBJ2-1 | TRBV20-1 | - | SAPPSGSNEQF
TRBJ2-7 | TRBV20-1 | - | SARPGPSYEQY
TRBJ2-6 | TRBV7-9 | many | ASSLDSPGANVLT
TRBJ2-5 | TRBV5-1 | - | ASSLDGGETQY
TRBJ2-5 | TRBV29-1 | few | SVVLAGGETQY
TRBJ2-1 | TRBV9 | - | ASSVAGTSNEQF
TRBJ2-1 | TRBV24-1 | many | ATSDPTGAPYNEQF
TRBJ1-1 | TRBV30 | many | AWSARGGTEAF
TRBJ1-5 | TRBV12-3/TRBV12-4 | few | ASSLRGAGNQPQH
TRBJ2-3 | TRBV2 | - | ASRRDINTDTQY